This T cell receptor beta chain originates from a study of shared clonotypes between healthy human individuals. Background on the study: The study drew on two women and a few men aged 18 to 49 as donors. Donors had three CD4 naive, three CD4 memory, two CD8 naive and one CD8 memory plate apiece.

Germline-derived CDR1 and CDR2 are SGHNT and YYREEE (reference sequence). The CDR3 is made up of 14 amino acids. V was trimmed by 0 bases and J by 5 bases, leaving 10 bases between them. Here immunoSEQ multiplex PCR was the method, and the copy in TCRdb shows in-frame clones only, minus some. Of about 2.4 million clones detected, 90% to 95% appear once; the ten largest clones hold 0.36%. Sample: naive CD4+ T cells from PBMCs. Indicated subset: CD45RA+ positively selected. The chain carries TRBV5-4 and TRBJ2-3; no reliable D call. The sequence came from a man aged 18-30 years in good health. Some clones in this sample may be carry-over from other donors' samples. The chain's CDR3 is CASSLAGLGDTQYF. The CDR3 coding sequence is TGTGCCAGCAGCTTGGCCGGGTTAGGAGATACGCAGTATTTT. Full variable domain (rest looked up from reference TRBV5-4 and TRBJ2-3): ETGVTQSPTHLIKTRGQQVTLRCSSQSGHNTVSWYQQALGQGPQFIFQYYREEENGRGNFPPRFSGLQFPNYSSELNVNALELDDSALYLCASSLAGLGDTQYFGPGTRLTVL.